This TCR beta chain derives from a study of T cells in Graves' hyperthyroidism and ophthalmopathy. V lost 0 bases to trimming and J lost 1 base, with 6 bases between them. The CDR3 covers 14 residues. Per germline, CDR1 SGHNT and CDR2 YENEEA. Authors of the study amplified TCR beta CDR3 regions from RNA transcripts. The HTBI primer set was used in a first-round RT-PCR of the TCR CDR3. Each CDR3 protein gets one entry after TCRdb re-called the multiplex PCR reads with MiXCR. In the table there are over 250,000 distinct CDR3 sequences, less than 30% of which are singletons. Source material: blood. The clonotype comes from a man between 35 and 55 years old with Graves' hyperthyroidism that later progressed to Graves' ophthalmopathy. The V call is TRBV11-3, the J call TRBJ2-5; D is unclear. Written as DNA, the CDR3 is TGTGCCAGCAGCTTAGATCCGAGCCAAGAGACCCAGTACTTC. This gives the protein CASSLDPSQETQYF. The full variable domain, with the rest looked up from reference TRBV11-3 and TRBJ2-5, is EAGVVQSPRYKIIEKKQPVAFWCNPISGHNTLYWYLQNLGQGPELLIRYENEEAVDDSQLPKDRFSAERLKGVDSTLKIQPAELGDSAVYLCASSLDPSQETQYFGPGTRLLVL.